What follows are 17 T cell receptor beta chains derived from one specimen sequenced in a study of blood T cells in healthy people across ages. It was with a sample-barcoded 5' primer and a J-beta primer mix that a second PCR of about 7 to 12 cycles was run. TCRdb reprocessed the 5' RACE reads with MiXCR, giving one entry per CDR3 protein. The table shows about 640,000 distinct CDR3 sequences, with 25% to 35% occurring only once. Sequenced sample: blood. The receptors were sampled from a woman over 75 in good health.

In its sample, this clonotype was seen many times. The chain links TRBV18 to TRBJ1-5; D is unclear. V was trimmed by 1 base and J by 5 bases, leaving 12 bases between them. The length of the CDR3 is 15 residues. CDR1 and CDR2 (germline): KGHSH, LQKENI. The CDR3 spells CASSPLNSGDQPQHF. The CDR3 nucleotides are TGTGCCAGCTCACCACTGAACAGTGGAGATCAGCCCCAGCATTTT. Variable domain in full (rest from reference TRBV18 and TRBJ1-5): NAGVMQNPRHLVRRRGQEARLRCSPMKGHSHVYWYRQLPEEGLKFMVYLQKENIIDESGMPKERFSAEFPKEGPSILRIQQVVRGDSAAYFCASSPLNSGDQPQHFGDGTRLSIL.

This clonotype came up many times. The chain joins TRBV7-3 to TRBJ2-5, with D uncertain. From germline, CDR1 is SGHTA and CDR2 FQGTGA. The CDR3 is 15 amino acids. V was clipped by 4 bases and J by 1 base, with 13 bases between them. CDR3 sequence reads: CASSSRGRAQETQYF. Here the CDR3 DNA reads TGTGCCAGCAGCTCACGTGGACGGGCCCAAGAGACCCAGTACTTC.

The table lists this clonotype with a few counts. The chain employs TRBV6-2 or TRBV6-3 and TRBJ1-5; D is undetermined. The CDR3 consists of 12 residues. Germline V gene data show CDR1 as MNHEY and CDR2 as SVGEGT. V was cut by 2 bases and J by 11 bases, with 10 bases left in between. The CDR3 DNA reads TGTGCCAGCAGTTACATCTCCTCGGCCCAGCATTTT. Amino acids: CASSYISSAQHF.

The rearrangement uses TRBV28 and TRBJ1-1; no clear D. Looked up from germline, CDR1 is MDHEN and CDR2 is SYDVKM. The CDR3 runs to 13 residues. V lost 8 bases and J 1 base, leaving 11 bases between the germline ends. The CDR3 loop reads CASGREPNTEAFF. CDR3 sequence (DNA): TGTGCCAGCGGGCGGGAACCGAACACTGAAGCTTTCTTT.

This clonotype is a singleton in its sample. An end of the junction does not agree with germline; a read error may underlie this. This chain joins TRBV12-3 or TRBV12-4 and TRBJ2-3, with D unclear. CDR3 size: 12 residues. CDR3 nucleotide sequence: TGTGCCAGCAGTTTTATGGCAGATACGGAGTATTTT. It yields the protein CASSFMADTEYF.

A single count supports this clonotype. The rearrangement uses TRBV9 and TRBJ2-6; tentatively, D is TRBD1 (6 bases). Germline V gene sequence: CDR1 SGDLS, CDR2 YYNGEE. The CDR3 runs to 17 residues. Deletions cut 3 bases from V and 2 bases from J, with 15 bases between. CDR3 in amino acids: CASSADRTAPGANVLTF. For the CDR3, the DNA is TGTGCCAGCAGCGCCGATCGGACAGCCCCTGGGGCCAACGTCCTGACTTTC.

This clonotype was observed many times. This chain links TRBV7-2 with TRBJ2-1; D tentatively fits TRBD1 or TRBD2 (7 bases each). V was cut by 7 bases and J by 4 bases, with 20 bases left in between. The CDR3 runs to 16 residues. Germline assignment: CDR1 SGHTA and CDR2 FQGNSA. CDR3 protein: CASTLGGGGLYNEQFF. CDR3 coding DNA: TGTGCCAGCACCCTAGGGGGAGGGGGCCTATACAATGAGCAGTTCTTC.

Comments on this clonotype: One base away lies a much larger clone, so this may be a sequencing read error. The chain recombines TRBV24-1 with TRBJ2-5; TRBD1 is a possible D gene (6 bases). Per the germline V gene, CDR1 is KGHDR and CDR2 is SFDVKD. Trimming stripped 7 bases from V and 5 bases from J, with 16 bases between. The CDR3 totals 14 residues. The CDR3 reads CATRDRRQEETQYF. In DNA, the CDR3 is TGTGCCACCAGGGACCGAAGACAGGAGGAGACCCAGTACTTC.

This clonotype was found many times. V is TRBV7-2 and J is TRBJ2-2, with 7 bases lining up with TRBD1. The J segment lost 1 base and the V segment lost 5 bases, leaving 1 base of the junction unmatched. The CDR3 spans 14 residues. CDR1 is SGHTA and CDR2 is FQGNSA in the germline V gene. The CDR3 sequence: CASSRTGNTGELFF. CDR3 in DNA: TGTGCCAGCAGCCGGACAGGGAACACCGGGGAGCTGTTTTTT.

With regard to this clonotype: A read error may explain this, as a much larger clone is one base away. This rearrangement joins TRBV7-9 to TRBJ2-1; perhaps TRBD1 as D (6 bases). The CDR3 consists of 16 residues. Germline V gene data show CDR1 as SEHNR and CDR2 as FQNEAQ (reference sequence). V shed 1 base and J shed 10 bases, with 20 bases lying between them. CDR3 sequence (DNA): TGTGCCAGCAGCTTAGACAGGGCGAGTGGCTCCTACGAGCAGTTCTTC. Amino acids: CASSLDRASGSYEQFF.

As concerns this clonotype: A clone one base away is much larger, so this may be a read error. V gene TRBV27 combines with J gene TRBJ2-1, with 11 bases identical to TRBD2. CDR1 and CDR2 from the germline V gene are MNHEY and SMNVEV (reference sequence). The CDR3 is 16 residues long. With V trimmed by 5 bases and J by 10 bases, 13 bases remained unmatched. The chain's CDR3 is CASSPTIAGGYYEQFF. The CDR3 DNA reads TGTGCCAGCAGTCCCACGATAGCGGGGGGGTACTACGAGCAGTTCTTC.

This chain uses TRBV14 with TRBJ2-3, with 12 positions matching TRBD2. The CDR3 runs 22 residues. The ends lost 5 bases at V and 0 bases at J; junction bases unmatched: 21. CDR1 is SGHDN and CDR2 is FVKESK in the germline V gene. CDR3 sequence reads: CASSKGGLAGKIPTRSTDTQYF. CDR3 in DNA: TGTGCCAGCAGCAAGGGAGGACTAGCGGGGAAAATACCGACCCGGAGCACAGATACGCAGTATTTT.

The genes are TRBV7-9 and TRBJ1-1; TRBD1 matches 7 bases. V shed 2 bases and J 1 base; nucleotides not matched to a gene: 7. The V gene's germline CDR1 is SEHNR and CDR2 FQNEAQ (reference sequence). The CDR3 totals 16 residues. CDR3 bases: TGTGCCAGCAGCTTAAGAGGGGGACAGACGAACACTGAAGCTTTCTTT. Translating it yields CASSLRGGQTNTEAFF.

This clonotype was counted at least ten times. The gene calls are TRBV7-9 and TRBJ2-1; D might be TRBD1 (6 bases). The length of the CDR3 is 15 residues. The germline gives CDR1 SEHNR, CDR2 FQNEAQ (reference sequence). With 1 base removed from V and 3 bases from J, the gap between germline ends came to 10 bases. CDR3 region: CASSLDHRDYNEQFF. The CDR3 coding sequence is TGTGCCAGCAGCTTAGATCACAGGGACTACAATGAGCAGTTCTTC.

The chain carries TRBV27 and TRBJ1-4, with 7 bases aligning to TRBD1. CDR3 length: 15 amino acids. V was clipped by 5 bases and J by 8 bases; unmatched bases: 11. Germline loops: CDR1 MNHEY, CDR2 SMNVEV (reference sequence). Here the CDR3 reads CASSPGDKQGEKLFF. The CDR3, as DNA: TGTGCCAGCAGTCCGGGGGACAAACAGGGGGAAAAACTGTTTTTT.

Concerning this clonotype itself: The junction departs from the called germline gene at one end, perhaps through a read error. The genes are TRBV19 and TRBJ2-6; 9 bases agree with TRBD2. Germline CDR1 and CDR2: LNHDA and SQIVND (reference sequence). This CDR3 comprises 15 residues. Here the CDR3 reads CAVSGGRSGANALTF. In nucleotides, the CDR3 is TGTGCCGTTAGCGGGGGACGCTCTGGGGCCAACGCCCTGACTTTC.

This clonotype showed up many times. The DNA of the CDR3 is TGCGCCAGCAGCCCCGGCGGACTGCCTTCCTACGAGCAGTACTTC. Translating gives CASSPGGLPSYEQYF. The chain combines TRBV5-1 with TRBJ2-7; a possible D gene is TRBD2 (5 bases). Trimming pared 4 bases from V and 1 base from J, leaving 15 bases between. Germline CDR1 and CDR2: SGHRS and YFSETQ. The CDR3 extends over 15 amino acids.